These 4 T cell receptor beta chains were all obtained from the same sample, sequenced in a study of cytomegalovirus exposure and HLA in healthy donors. Both 60 Vbeta primers and 13 Jbeta primers went into the PCR. The protocol was immunoSEQ multiplex PCR, while the TCRdb copy is restricted to in-frame clones and leaves out a portion. The table has fewer than 200,000 clones, about 82% seen once; the top ten hold roughly 0.69%. Source material: PBMCs. These receptor sequences come from a young woman in good health and CMV-seronegative.

Of note for this clone: Additional DNA sequences in this sample encode the identical CDR3. This chain connects TRBV5-1 to TRBJ2-3, with TRBD2 identical over 9 bases. V dropped 0 bases and J dropped 2; count of bases not matched to a gene: 4. Germline V gene sequence: CDR1 SGHRS, CDR2 YFSETQ. The CDR3 totals 16 residues. The CDR3 sequence is CASSLGLAGYTDTQYF. As DNA, the CDR3 is TGCGCCAGCAGCTTGGGTCTAGCGGGATACACAGATACGCAGTATTTT.

The chain carries TRBV27 and TRBJ2-2, with D tentatively TRBD2 (5 bases). The ends were cut back, 3 bases at V and 1 base at J, with 12 bases in the middle. The length of the CDR3 is 16 residues. Germline-derived CDR1 and CDR2 are MNHEY and SMNVEV (reference sequence). The CDR3 DNA sequence: TGTGCCAGCAGTTTGAGTATTCGGGGGAACACCGGGGAGCTGTTTTTT. Translation: CASSLSIRGNTGELFF.

This chain connects TRBV7-6 to TRBJ2-7; 9 bases are a match to TRBD2. V shed 2 bases and J 3 bases; nucleotides not matched to a gene: 5. The CDR3 spans 15 residues. The germline V gene has CDR1 SGHVS and CDR2 FNYEAQ. This chain's CDR3 is CASSLYISGSYEQYF. CDR3 sequence (DNA): TGTGCCAGCAGCTTATACATTAGCGGGAGCTACGAGCAGTACTTC.

There are a few counts of this clone. This chain joins TRBV5-1 and TRBJ2-3, with 12 bases aligning to TRBD2. CDR3 length: 17 amino acids. Germline values: CDR1 SGHRS, CDR2 YFSETQ. The V segment lost 0 bases and the J segment 1 base; nucleotides outside the gene matches: 3. This chain's CDR3 is CASSLARLAGGTDTQYF. The CDR3 nucleotides read TGCGCCAGCAGCTTGGCCCGACTAGCGGGAGGCACAGATACGCAGTATTTT.